The 19 T cell receptor beta chains listed next were all sequenced from one sample in a study of cytotoxic CD8 clonotypes in ibrutinib-treated CLL. Some clones are missing from TCRdb's copy, which holds only in-frame ones; the method was immunoSEQ multiplex PCR. Of some 300,000 clones listed, 80% were seen once; the top ten hold roughly 6.3%. The specimen comprised PBMCs, sampled before ibrutinib treatment. These receptors all stem from a human donor with chronic lymphocytic leukemia.

With regard to this clone: The germline gene is not matched at one end of the junction; a read error may be the cause. The J gene is TRBJ2-1, the V gene TRBV7-7, with 7 positions matching TRBD1. CDR3 length: 14 amino acids. Germline V gives CDR1 SSHAT, CDR2 FNYEAQ (reference sequence). In nucleotides, the CDR3 is TGTGCTAGCAGCTTAGTGACAGGGTCAAATGAGCAGTTCTTC. Encoded protein: CASSLVTGSNEQFF.

This sequence joins TRBV7-6 and TRBJ2-4, with TRBD1 as a possible D gene (5 bases). This CDR3 has 16 amino acids. CDR1 is SGHVS and CDR2 is FNYEAQ in the germline V gene. The V and J ends lost 1 base and 3 bases respectively, with 13 bases between them. CDR3 amino acids: CASSLGPQGFKNIQYF. CDR3 nucleotides: TGTGCCAGCAGCTTAGGCCCGCAGGGTTTCAAAAACATTCAGTACTTC.

V gene TRBV10-3 combines with J gene TRBJ2-7; perhaps TRBD1 as D (5 bases). V lost 6 bases, J lost 2 bases, and 14 bases lay in between. This CDR3 contains 14 residues. The V gene's germline CDR1 is ENHRY and CDR2 SYGVKD. The CDR3 loop reads CAIRDPGHTYEQYF. CDR3 DNA: TGTGCCATCAGAGACCCTGGACATACCTACGAGCAGTACTTC.

This rearrangement joins TRBV2 to TRBJ2-2; D call uncertain. Germline lookup yields CDR1 SNHLY and CDR2 FYNNEI. CDR3 length: 11 residues. Trimming pared 5 bases from V and 6 bases from J, leaving 4 bases between. In nucleotides, the CDR3 is TGTGCCAGCAGTTATGCCGGGGAGCTGTTTTTT. Its translation is CASSYAGELFF.

This chain uses TRBV20-1 with TRBJ1-4; D is uncertain. The V end lost 3 bases, the J end lost 5 bases, and 4 bases lay between the germline ends. CDR3 length: 11 residues. The germline CDR1 and CDR2 sequences are DFQATT and SNEGSKA (reference sequence). The DNA of the CDR3 is TGCAGTGCTAGGTTCAATGAAAAACTGTTTTTT. Its protein is CSARFNEKLFF.

This clone appeared once. The chain combines TRBV27 with TRBJ2-1; D unresolved. Germline CDR1 is MNHEY and CDR2 is SMNVEV (reference sequence). The CDR3 has 12 amino acids. V shed 10 bases and J shed 8 bases, with 15 bases lying between them. The CDR3 region has the DNA TGTGCCACCAACCGACTTGGGGATGAGCAGTTCTTC. This gives the protein CATNRLGDEQFF.

The V call is TRBV15, the J call TRBJ2-5; 10 positions match TRBD1. The CDR3 is made up of 15 amino acids. CDR1 is LNHNV and CDR2 is YYDKDF in the germline V gene (reference sequence). The V gene end was trimmed by 7 bases and the J gene end by 5 bases; junction bases not matched to a gene: 10. CDR3 in DNA: TGTGCCACCACCCAGGGTGACAGGGGGCATGAGACCCAGTACTTC. Amino acid sequence: CATTQGDRGHETQYF.

This rearrangement joins TRBV6-5 to TRBJ1-2; 8 positions match TRBD1. CDR3 length: 15 residues. V shed 8 bases and J 7 bases; nucleotides not matched to a gene: 15. Germline values: CDR1 MNHEY, CDR2 SVGAGI. CDR3 nucleotides: TGTGCCAGCGCCCTCCACCCAGGGACAGGCTCTGGCTACACCTTC. It codes for CASALHPGTGSGYTF.

In this sample, this clone turned up once. The V gene is TRBV6-6, the J gene TRBJ1-5; D unresolved. With 4 bases removed from V and 10 bases from J, the gap between germline ends came to 14 bases. The CDR3 totals 13 residues. CDR1 is MNHNY, CDR2 SVGAGI, per germline (reference sequence). The CDR3 DNA sequence: TGTGCCAGCAGTTGGGATAGGGATTCTCCCCAGCATTTT. As protein: CASSWDRDSPQHF.

The rearrangement joins TRBV30 to TRBJ2-3, with a weak D call TRBD1 (5 bases). Germline lookup yields CDR1 GTSNPN and CDR2 SVGIG (reference sequence). CDR3 length equals 17 residues. V dropped 0 bases and J dropped 4 bases, with 20 bases sitting between them. The CDR3, as DNA: TGTGCCTGGAGTGTACGTAGGTGGGGCGTCGATCCAGATACGCAGTATTTT. Residues: CAWSVRRWGVDPDTQYF.

This clone has a single count. V and J are TRBV4-3 and TRBJ2-5; 12 bases line up with TRBD2. CDR3 length equals 18 residues. The V segment lost 0 bases and the J segment 5 bases; nucleotides outside the gene matches: 10. Looked up from germline, CDR1 is LGHNA and CDR2 is YSLEER. Here the CDR3 DNA reads TGCGCCAGCAGCCAAGACCTAGCGGGAGGGCCTGGCGTTGAGACCCAGTACTTC. The encoded protein is CASSQDLAGGPGVETQYF.

The chain's CDR3 is CASIMALYNEQFF. CDR3 bases: TGTGCCAGCATTATGGCCCTCTACAATGAGCAGTTCTTC. The chain recombines TRBV6-1 with TRBJ2-1; no reliable D call. Per the germline V gene, CDR1 is MNHNS and CDR2 is SASEGT. This CDR3 has 13 residues. With 7 bases removed from V and 3 bases from J, the gap between germline ends came to 10 bases.

This rearrangement joins TRBV19 to TRBJ2-4; 8 bases are a match to TRBD2. The J segment lost 1 base and the V segment lost 7 bases, leaving 6 bases of the junction unmatched. This CDR3 has 15 amino acids. The germline gives CDR1 LNHDA, CDR2 SQIVND (reference sequence). DNA of the CDR3: TGTGCCAGTACGCTAGCGGGTGGGGCCAAAAACATTCAGTACTTC. The encoded protein is CASTLAGGAKNIQYF.

The gene calls are TRBV4-3 and TRBJ2-4, with D perhaps given as TRBD1 or TRBD2 (5 bases each). V lost 3 bases to trimming and J lost 0 bases, with 15 bases between them. The CDR3 extends over 17 amino acids. Germline CDR1 and CDR2: LGHNA and YSLEER. The CDR3 DNA reads as TGCGCCAGCAGCCAGGACCGAGCCGGGACAGCCAAAAACATTCAGTACTTC. Protein sequence: CASSQDRAGTAKNIQYF.

The chain combines TRBV6-6 with TRBJ2-1, with D possibly matching TRBD2 (6 bases). V dropped 2 bases and J dropped 9 bases, with 11 bases sitting between them. From germline, CDR1 is MNHNY and CDR2 SVGAGI (reference sequence). The CDR3 is made up of 13 amino acids. CDR3 loop: CASSYGAGTEQFF. The CDR3, as DNA: TGTGCCAGCAGTTACGGTGCGGGGACTGAGCAGTTCTTC.

This chain connects TRBV5-4 to TRBJ1-2, with 7 bases lining up with TRBD1. The junction had 11 bases not matched to a gene; V was cut back by 3 bases and J by 6 bases. Germline-derived CDR1 and CDR2 are SGHNT and YYREEE (reference sequence). CDR3 size: 15 residues. The CDR3 reads CASSSPIDREDGYTF. CDR3 sequence (DNA): TGTGCCAGCAGCTCACCCATCGACAGGGAGGATGGCTACACCTTC.

The chain couples TRBV4-1 to TRBJ1-2; the match to TRBD1 covers 8 bases. The CDR3 is 16 amino acids. Germline V gene lookup returns CDR1 MGHRA and CDR2 YSYEKL. V lost 4 bases, J lost 1 base, and 8 bases stayed unmatched. This chain's CDR3 is CASSLSGQGINYGYTF. CDR3 nucleotide sequence: TGCGCCAGCAGCCTGAGTGGACAGGGAATTAACTATGGCTACACCTTC.

V gene TRBV4-1 combines with J gene TRBJ2-3; no clear D gene. CDR3 length: 12 residues. Germline V gene data show CDR1 as MGHRA and CDR2 as YSYEKL. Trimming cost V 3 bases and J 10 bases, with 11 bases left between them. In DNA, the CDR3 is TGCGCCAGCAGCCAGGACCGAATGGCGCAGTATTTT. This gives the protein CASSQDRMAQYF.

V gene TRBV5-1 combines with J gene TRBJ1-3; D gene uncertain. There are 16 residues in the CDR3. V gave up 4 bases and J gave up 4 bases, with 18 bases separating them. Germline CDR1 SGHRS, CDR2 YFSETQ. As DNA, the CDR3 is TGCGCCAGCAGCCATGGGGATACAAGCTCGGGAAACACCATATATTTT. As protein: CASSHGDTSSGNTIYF.